These T cell receptor beta chains were read from a single sample in a study of blood T cell repertoires in COVID-19. TCRdb's copy holds only in-frame clones and misses some; the assay was immunoSEQ multiplex PCR. This table has around 81,000 clones, approximately 80% appearing once. Source material: peripheral blood. The receptors derive from a human donor in a cohort sampled during active COVID-19. The CDR3 runs from the conserved cysteine through the conserved F or W. D genes are given only for firm matches. Expanded clones get a size class; other rows say once, few or many, or leave the size out.

cdr3_aa,cdr3_nt,v_call,clone_size,d_call,j_call,cdr3_length
CASSSQVSSYNEQFF,TGTGCCAGCAGCTCCCAGGTTAGCTCCTACAATGAGCAGTTCTTC,TRBV11-3,.,.,TRBJ2-1,15
CASRESPVLTDTQYF,TGCGCCAGCAGAGAAAGTCCAGTGCTCACAGATACGCAGTATTTT,TRBV10-2,few,.,TRBJ2-3,15
CASTRTGGSGNTIYF,TGTGCCAGCACGAGGACAGGGGGCTCTGGAAACACCATATATTTT,TRBV6-5,few,TRBD1,TRBJ1-3,15
CASSLEGALNYGYTF,TGTGCCAGCAGCTTAGAGGGGGCGCTTAACTATGGCTACACCTTC,TRBV7-8,once,TRBD1,TRBJ1-2,15
CASTLLSASGMQFF,TGTGCCAGCACCCTCCTCAGCGCTAGCGGAATGCAGTTCTTC,TRBV7-2,.,TRBD2,TRBJ2-1,14
CASSQGGENYGYTF,TGCGCCAGCAGCCAAGGTGGAGAAAACTATGGCTACACCTTC,TRBV4-1,.,.,TRBJ1-2,14
CATRSDGAYTEAFF,TGTGCCACCAGGAGCGATGGGGCCTACACTGAAGCTTTCTTT,TRBV10-3,.,.,TRBJ1-1,14
CASSLSTSFDTQYF,TGTGCCAGCAGCTTATCGACTAGCTTTGATACGCAGTATTTT,TRBV7-9,.,TRBD2,TRBJ2-3,14
CATSDGITSEQYF,TGTGCCACCAGTGACGGCATAACTAGCGAGCAGTACTTC,TRBV24-1,.,.,TRBJ2-7,13
CASWGQGQETQYF,TGTGCCAGTTGGGGACAGGGCCAAGAGACCCAGTACTTC,TRBV6-5,.,TRBD1,TRBJ2-5,13
CASSNLRDRDIYEQYF,TGTGCCAGCAGCAACCTCCGGGACAGGGATATCTACGAGCAGTACTTC,TRBV5-4,.,TRBD1,TRBJ2-7,16
CASRQGGQPQHF,TGTGCCAGCAGACAGGGCGGCCAGCCCCAGCATTTT,TRBV28,few,.,TRBJ1-5,12
CASSYLPGDRAYEQYF,TGTGCCAGCAGTTACCTACCCGGGGACAGAGCATACGAGCAGTACTTC,TRBV6-5,.,TRBD1,TRBJ2-7,16
CASTLGTSGEGTDTQYF,TGTGCCAGCACGCTCGGGACTAGCGGGGAGGGCACAGATACGCAGTATTTT,TRBV3-1/TRBV3-2,.,TRBD2,TRBJ2-3,17
CASSGTETYNSPLHF,TGCGCCAGCAGCGGAACAGAGACCTATAATTCACCCCTCCACTTT,TRBV5-1,.,.,TRBJ1-6,15
CASSMGTGGNEKLFF,TGTGCCAGTAGTATGGGGACAGGGGGTAATGAAAAACTGTTTTTT,TRBV19,.,TRBD1,TRBJ1-4,15
CASRPQQGRLDTQYF,TGTGCCAGCAGGCCCCAACAGGGAAGGTTGGATACGCAGTATTTT,TRBV11-2,.,.,TRBJ2-3,15
CASSQLQGPYGYTF,TGTGCCAGCAGCCAACTACAGGGACCATATGGCTACACCTTC,TRBV3-1/TRBV3-2,.,.,TRBJ1-2,14
CASSDPDRIGIRTQYF,TGTGCCAGCAGTGATCCGGACAGGATCGGTATTCGGACCCAGTACTTC,TRBV6-1,few,TRBD1,TRBJ2-5,16
CASSPGTSNTEAFF,TGTGCCAGCAGCCCCGGGACATCGAACACTGAAGCTTTCTTT,TRBV7-3,.,.,TRBJ1-1,14
CASSPGTEFRENTEAFF,TGTGCCAGCAGCCCTGGGACAGAATTCCGGGAGAACACTGAAGCTTTCTTT,TRBV21-1,.,.,TRBJ1-1,17
CASSLFGGDGYTF,TGTGCCAGCAGCTTATTTGGGGGGGATGGCTACACCTTC,TRBV5-4,.,.,TRBJ1-2,13
CSVQTGIDTEAFF,TGCAGCGTGCAGACAGGTATCGACACTGAAGCTTTCTTT,TRBV29-1,.,.,TRBJ1-1,13
CASKGVRHSIPASTDTQYF,TGCGCCAGCAAAGGGGTTCGACATTCCATTCCGGCTAGCACAGATACGCAGTATTTT,TRBV5-1,once,.,TRBJ2-3,19
CASSQGNFRQGARQPQHF,TGCGCCAGCAGCCAAGGAAATTTTAGACAGGGGGCGAGACAGCCCCAGCATTTT,TRBV4-1,.,TRBD1,TRBJ1-5,18
CASGQGGGYEQYF,TGTGCCAGCGGACAGGGAGGTGGCTACGAGCAGTACTTC,TRBV28,.,TRBD1,TRBJ2-7,13
CASRYRQGSDTEAFF,TGCGCCAGCAGATACAGACAGGGGTCGGACACTGAAGCTTTCTTT,TRBV5-1,.,TRBD1,TRBJ1-1,15
CASSQDLSSADTQYF,TGTGCCAGCAGCCAAGATTTGTCAAGCGCAGATACGCAGTATTTT,TRBV3-1/TRBV3-2,.,.,TRBJ2-3,15
CASSNRDRGGTEAFF,TGTGCCAGCAGTAACCGGGACAGGGGGGGCACTGAAGCTTTCTTT,TRBV6-5,.,TRBD1,TRBJ1-1,15
CASSLSEAKNIQYF,TGCGCCAGCAGCTTGTCGGAGGCCAAAAACATTCAGTACTTC,TRBV5-1,.,.,TRBJ2-4,14
CAISESTTPHQYF,TGTGCCATCAGTGAGTCGACTACTCCGCATCAGTACTTC,TRBV10-3,.,.,TRBJ2-7,13
CASSLNGNTEAFF,TGTGCCAGCAGTTTGAACGGGAACACTGAAGCTTTCTTT,TRBV12-3/TRBV12-4,.,.,TRBJ1-1,13
CASIQRRDEQYF,TGTGCCAGCATCCAGAGGCGGGACGAGCAGTACTTC,TRBV27,.,.,TRBJ2-7,12
CASSGVTGGHGYTF,TGTGCCAGCAGCGGAGTTACAGGGGGCCATGGCTACACCTTC,TRBV5-5,.,TRBD1,TRBJ1-2,14
CASNAVAGGSYNEQFF,TGTGCCAGTAACGCTGTAGCGGGGGGTTCGTACAATGAGCAGTTCTTC,TRBV19,.,TRBD2,TRBJ2-1,16
CASGLVYGTDLSGNTIYF,TGTGCTAGTGGTTTGGTATATGGGACAGACCTCTCTGGAAACACCATATATTTT,TRBV12-5,.,TRBD1,TRBJ1-3,18
CATSRKRIALNQGSGNTIYF,TGTGCCACCAGCAGAAAACGAATAGCCTTAAATCAGGGCTCTGGAAACACCATATATTTT,TRBV15,.,.,TRBJ1-3,20
CASSLQGFNYGYTF,TGTGCCAGCAGTCTACAGGGTTTTAACTATGGCTACACCTTC,TRBV5-5,.,.,TRBJ1-2,14
CASSLDQQVSTEAFF,TGCGCCAGCAGCTTGGATCAACAGGTCTCCACTGAAGCTTTCTTT,TRBV5-1,.,.,TRBJ1-1,15
CASSSRGQGADGGRGYTF,TGCGCCAGCAGCTCCAGAGGACAGGGGGCGGACGGGGGCCGAGGCTACACCTTC,TRBV5-1,.,TRBD1,TRBJ1-2,18
CASSQSRENSAEAFF,TGCGCCAGCAGTCAATCGAGGGAAAATAGTGCTGAAGCTTTCTTT,TRBV23-1,.,.,TRBJ1-1,15
CASGLVLRGGTDTQYF,TGTGCTAGTGGTTTGGTACTGCGGGGGGGCACAGATACGCAGTATTTT,TRBV12-5,.,TRBD2,TRBJ2-3,16
CASSSGTGVNQPQHF,TGTGCCAGCAGCTCCGGGACAGGGGTCAATCAGCCCCAGCATTTT,TRBV5-6,.,TRBD1,TRBJ1-5,15
CASSFDRFEQYF,TGTGCCAGCAGTTTTGACAGATTCGAGCAGTACTTC,TRBV6-5,.,.,TRBJ2-7,12
CASSPGTPGVNEQFF,TGTGCCAGCAGTCCCGGGACTCCGGGCGTGAATGAGCAGTTCTTC,TRBV28,.,.,TRBJ2-1,15
CASSREMSNQPQHF,TGTGCCAGCAGCCGAGAAATGAGCAATCAGCCCCAGCATTTT,TRBV6-4,.,.,TRBJ1-5,14
CATSRGKGWEPQETQYF,TGTGCCACCAGCAGAGGGAAGGGGTGGGAACCCCAAGAGACCCAGTACTTC,TRBV15,once,.,TRBJ2-5,17
CASSLTDSGGLGELFF,TGTGCCAGCAGCCTCACTGATAGCGGGGGTCTAGGGGAGCTGTTTTTT,TRBV11-1,few,TRBD2,TRBJ2-2,16
CASSLGYVSTDTQYF,TGCGCCAGCAGCTTGGGCTATGTCAGCACAGATACGCAGTATTTT,TRBV5-1,.,.,TRBJ2-3,15
CASSQVRVMTVQETQYF,TGTGCCAGCAGCCAAGTCAGGGTCATGACAGTCCAAGAGACCCAGTACTTC,TRBV3-1/TRBV3-2,.,.,TRBJ2-5,17
CAWKGGLNNEQFF,TGTGCCTGGAAAGGGGGCCTTAACAATGAGCAGTTCTTC,TRBV30,once,TRBD1,TRBJ2-1,13
CASSAHRGMDTEAFF,TGTGCCAGCAGCGCCCACAGGGGGATGGACACTGAAGCTTTCTTT,TRBV11-2,.,TRBD1,TRBJ1-1,15